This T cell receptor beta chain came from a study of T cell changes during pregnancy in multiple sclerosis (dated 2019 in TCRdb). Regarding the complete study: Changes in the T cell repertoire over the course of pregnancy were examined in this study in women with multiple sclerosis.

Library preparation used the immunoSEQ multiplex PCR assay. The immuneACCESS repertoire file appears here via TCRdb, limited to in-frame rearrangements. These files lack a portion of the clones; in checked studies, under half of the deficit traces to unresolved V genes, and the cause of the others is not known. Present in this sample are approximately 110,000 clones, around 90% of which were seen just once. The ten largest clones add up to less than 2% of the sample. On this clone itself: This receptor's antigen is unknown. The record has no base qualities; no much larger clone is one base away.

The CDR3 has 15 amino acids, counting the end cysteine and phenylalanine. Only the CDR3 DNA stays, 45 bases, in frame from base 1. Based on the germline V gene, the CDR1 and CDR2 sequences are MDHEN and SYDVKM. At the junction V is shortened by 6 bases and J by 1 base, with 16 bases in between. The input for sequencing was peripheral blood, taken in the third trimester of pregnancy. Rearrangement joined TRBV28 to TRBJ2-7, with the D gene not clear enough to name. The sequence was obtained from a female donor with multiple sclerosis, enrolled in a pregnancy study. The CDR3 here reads CASSLRQAPSYEQYF. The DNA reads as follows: TGTGCCAGCAGCCTAAGACAAGCCCCTTCCTACGAGCAGTACTTC. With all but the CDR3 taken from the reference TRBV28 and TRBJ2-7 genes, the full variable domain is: DVKVTQSSRYLVKRTGEKVFLECVQDMDHENMFWYRQDPGLGLRLIYFSYDVKMKEKGDIPEGYSVSREKKERFSLILESASTNQTSMYLCASSLRQAPSYEQYFGPGTRLTVT.